Reported below is one T cell receptor (beta chain). Its antigen target is currently unknown. No much larger clonotype is one base removed from it; base qualities were not supplied. At diagnosis, peripheral blood, uninvolved tumor-adjacent lung and tumor were collected and stored as a combination of fresh-frozen and FFPE material. Blood samples were analyzed as peripheral blood mononuclear cells for TCR repertoire profiling. The immunoSEQ Assay was used to sequence TCR beta CDR3 regions from DNA. The paper's data handling went like this. To compute T cell density, TCR beta template counts were normalized to usable DNA, which was estimated by amplifying housekeeping genes. Richness was estimated with the preseqR package, extrapolating to 400,000 templates for PBMC samples and 120,000 templates for tissue samples. Clonality was defined by subtracting Pielou's evenness from one. To identify tissue-enriched TCRs, differential abundance testing was run on productive amino-acid clonotypes with a minimum total count of 5 and an alpha of 0.1. The Jaccard Index and the Morisita Overlap Index were used to measure how much the repertoires overlapped between compartments. GLIPH grouped TCR beta CDR3s together with public tetramer-defined viral CDR3s, and a viral motif had to include at least three viral sequences and also show V-gene enrichment. TCRdb retrieved this table from immuneACCESS and kept in-frame rearrangements only. Not all clones are present; in checked studies, unresolved V genes account for under half, and no reason is known for the remainder. V, J and clone size reflect that table, while D and trimming were determined from the DNA. The sample yields over 70,000 clones; approximately 90% were counted once. The ten largest clones take up approximately 4% of the sample.

This entry comes from a study of T cells in localized non-small cell lung cancer (dated by TCRdb to 2020 to 2021). Regarding the complete study: The study analyzed T cell repertoires of over 200 early-stage NSCLC patients, comparing tumors and uninvolved tumor-adjacent lungs. The cohort comprised around 250 treatment-naïve NSCLC patients with resected, localized lung tumors. The mean age of the NSCLC patients was just over 65 years, with approximately 130 men and 95 to 110 women.

Overall study outcomes, separate from this receptor: The highest T cell clonality was observed in uninvolved tumor-adjacent lung, where clonality exceeded that of tumor, suggesting that antigenic responses were more focused in uninvolved tumor-adjacent lung. Longer overall survival was associated with higher T cell density in blood, whereas shorter survival was associated with higher clonality in adjacent lung. Because of the exploratory design, TCR variables were selected using unadjusted p-values without false-discovery rate correction. A median of 57 of the top 100 tumor clones were detected in paired uninvolved adjacent lung, and around 30 of these tumor clones were also found among the top 100 clones of the paired uninvolved adjacent lung. Because multi-region tumor sequencing was not performed, intratumor heterogeneity could not be ruled out.

The CDR3 measures 13 amino acids from cysteine to phenylalanine. Only the CDR3 part of the read is kept: 39 bases, read in frame from the first base. V loses 0 bases of germline sequence and J loses 6 bases, and the interval between the two ends is 7 bases. The germline V gene yields SGHAT for CDR1 and FQNNGV for CDR2. Sequencing used PBMCs, obtained before any cancer treatment. The clonotype originates from a woman aged 35 to 69 with stage II squamous cell lung carcinoma. The chain employs TRBV11-2 and TRBJ2-3; the D gene is not confidently resolved. The nucleotide sequence reads TGTGCCAGCAGCTTAGATCCTGGGGATACGCAGTATTTT. It specifies CASSLDPGDTQYF.